Sequencing of this T cell receptor beta chain was carried out in a study of T-cell reconstitution after alpha-beta-depleted transplantation in children. The CDR3 has 15 amino acids. In germline, CDR1 is SEHNR, CDR2 FQNEAQ (reference sequence). J lost 6 bases, V lost 2 bases, and 9 bases had no gene match. A few counts support this clonotype. Its antigen remains unidentified. This sample's TCRbeta library carried unique molecular identifier barcodes. TCRdb redid the calling of the PCR reads with MiXCR, one entry per CDR3 protein. The table has fewer than 400,000 distinct CDR3 sequences, approximately 23% seen once; the top ten hold roughly 9.7%. Findings of the study overall: The origin of alpha-beta T cells about two months after transplant was reportedly several hundred expanded graft clones. From newly produced T cells came most of the T-cell counts and diversity one year after transplant.

The genes are TRBV7-9 and TRBJ1-1, with TRBD1 identical over 7 bases. Sequences were derived from PBMCs, mostly from graft donor cells, sampled 180 days after TCRalphabeta/CD19-depleted stem cell transplant. The sequence was collected from a male patient younger than 18 who had a stem cell transplant for acute lymphoblastic leukemia, so the T cells may come from the graft donor. In nucleotides, the CDR3 is TGTGCCAGCAGCTTAAGGGGCCAGGGGGGCGCTGAAGCTTTCTTT. Protein: CASSLRGQGGAEAFF.